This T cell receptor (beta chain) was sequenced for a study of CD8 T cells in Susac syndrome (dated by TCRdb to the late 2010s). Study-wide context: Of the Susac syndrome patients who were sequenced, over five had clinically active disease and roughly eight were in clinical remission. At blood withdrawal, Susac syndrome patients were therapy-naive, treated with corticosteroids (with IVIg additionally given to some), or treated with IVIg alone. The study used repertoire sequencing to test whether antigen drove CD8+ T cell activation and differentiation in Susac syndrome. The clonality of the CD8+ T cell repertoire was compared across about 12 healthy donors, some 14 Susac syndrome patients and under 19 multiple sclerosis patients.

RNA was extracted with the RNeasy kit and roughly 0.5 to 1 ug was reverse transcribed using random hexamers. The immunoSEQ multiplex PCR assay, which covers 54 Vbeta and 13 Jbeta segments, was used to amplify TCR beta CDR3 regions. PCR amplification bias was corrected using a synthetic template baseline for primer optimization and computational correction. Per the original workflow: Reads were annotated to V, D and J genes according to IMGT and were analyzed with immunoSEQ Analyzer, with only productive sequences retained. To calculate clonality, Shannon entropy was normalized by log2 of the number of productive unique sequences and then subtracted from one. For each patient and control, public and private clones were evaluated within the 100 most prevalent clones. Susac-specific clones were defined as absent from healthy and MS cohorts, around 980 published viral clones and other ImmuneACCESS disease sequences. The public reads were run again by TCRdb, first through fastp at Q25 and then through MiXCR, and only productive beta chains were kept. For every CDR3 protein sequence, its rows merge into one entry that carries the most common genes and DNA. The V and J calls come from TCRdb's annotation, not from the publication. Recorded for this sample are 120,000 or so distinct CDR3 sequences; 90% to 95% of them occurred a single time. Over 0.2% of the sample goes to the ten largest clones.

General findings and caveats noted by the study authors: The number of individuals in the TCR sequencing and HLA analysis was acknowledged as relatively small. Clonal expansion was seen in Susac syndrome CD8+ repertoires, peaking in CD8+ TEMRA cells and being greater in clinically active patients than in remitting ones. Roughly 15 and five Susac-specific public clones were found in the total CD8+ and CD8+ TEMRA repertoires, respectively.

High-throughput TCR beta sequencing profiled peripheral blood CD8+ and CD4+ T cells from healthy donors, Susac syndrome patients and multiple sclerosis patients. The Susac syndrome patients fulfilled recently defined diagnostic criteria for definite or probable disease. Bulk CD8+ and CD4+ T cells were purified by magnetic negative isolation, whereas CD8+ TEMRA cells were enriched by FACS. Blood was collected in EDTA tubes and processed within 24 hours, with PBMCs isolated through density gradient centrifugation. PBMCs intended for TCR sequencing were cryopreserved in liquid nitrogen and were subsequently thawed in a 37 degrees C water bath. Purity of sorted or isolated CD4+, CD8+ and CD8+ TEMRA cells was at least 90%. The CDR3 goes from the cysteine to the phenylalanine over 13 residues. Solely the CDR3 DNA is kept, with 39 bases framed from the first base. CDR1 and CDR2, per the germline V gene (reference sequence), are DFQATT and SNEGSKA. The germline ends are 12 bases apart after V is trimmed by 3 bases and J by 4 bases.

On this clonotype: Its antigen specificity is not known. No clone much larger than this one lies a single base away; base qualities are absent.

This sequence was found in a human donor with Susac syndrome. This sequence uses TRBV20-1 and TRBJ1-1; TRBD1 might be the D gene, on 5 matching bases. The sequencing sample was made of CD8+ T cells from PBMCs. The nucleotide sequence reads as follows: TGCAGTGCTAGCGCGGGGCTCGCCACTGAAGCTTTCTTT. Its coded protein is CSASAGLATEAFF.